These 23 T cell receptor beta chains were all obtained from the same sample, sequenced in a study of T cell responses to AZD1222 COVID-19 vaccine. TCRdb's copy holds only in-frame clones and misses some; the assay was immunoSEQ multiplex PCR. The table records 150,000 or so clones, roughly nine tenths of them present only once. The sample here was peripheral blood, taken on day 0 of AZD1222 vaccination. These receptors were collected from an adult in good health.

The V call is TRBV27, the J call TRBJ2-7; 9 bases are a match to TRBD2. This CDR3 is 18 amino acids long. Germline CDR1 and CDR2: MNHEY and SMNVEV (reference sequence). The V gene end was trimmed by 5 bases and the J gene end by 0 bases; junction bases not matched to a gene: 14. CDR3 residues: CASSPKRRLAVSSYEQYF. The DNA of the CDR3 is TGTGCCAGCAGTCCAAAACGTCGACTAGCGGTAAGCTCCTACGAGCAGTACTTC.

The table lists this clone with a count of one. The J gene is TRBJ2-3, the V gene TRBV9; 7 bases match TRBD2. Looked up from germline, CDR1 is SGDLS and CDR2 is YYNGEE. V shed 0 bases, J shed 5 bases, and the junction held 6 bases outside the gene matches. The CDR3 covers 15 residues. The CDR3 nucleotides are TGTGCCAGCAGCGTAGCCCTGGGGGGGAAAGATACGCAGTATTTT. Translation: CASSVALGGKDTQYF.

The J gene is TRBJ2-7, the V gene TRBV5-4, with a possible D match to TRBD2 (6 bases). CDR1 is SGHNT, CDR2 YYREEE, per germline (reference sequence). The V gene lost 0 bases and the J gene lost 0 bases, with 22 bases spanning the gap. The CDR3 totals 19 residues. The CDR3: CASSLESFGRAGYSYEQYF. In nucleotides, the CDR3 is TGTGCCAGCAGCTTGGAGTCATTTGGGCGGGCGGGATACTCCTACGAGCAGTACTTC.

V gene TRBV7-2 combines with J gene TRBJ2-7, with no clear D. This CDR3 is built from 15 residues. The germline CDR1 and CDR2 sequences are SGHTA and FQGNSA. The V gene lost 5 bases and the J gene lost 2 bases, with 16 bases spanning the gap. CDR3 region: CASSQTAAQTYEQYF. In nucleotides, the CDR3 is TGTGCCAGCAGCCAGACGGCAGCGCAGACCTACGAGCAGTACTTC.

For the CDR3, the DNA is TGTGCCAGCAGCCCCTTGGGGACTAGCGGAGACACAGATACGCAGTATTTT. The encoded protein is CASSPLGTSGDTDTQYF. The chain couples TRBV7-3 to TRBJ2-3; TRBD2 matches at 11 bases. The junction had 9 bases not matched to a gene; V was cut back by 5 bases and J by 2 bases. The CDR3 runs to 17 residues. Germline CDR1 SGHTA, CDR2 FQGTGA.

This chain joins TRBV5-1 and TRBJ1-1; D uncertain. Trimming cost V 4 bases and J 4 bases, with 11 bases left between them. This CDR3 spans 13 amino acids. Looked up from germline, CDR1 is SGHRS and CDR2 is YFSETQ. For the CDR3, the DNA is TGCGCCAGCAGCACCGAAGCGGGCACTGAAGCTTTCTTT. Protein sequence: CASSTEAGTEAFF.

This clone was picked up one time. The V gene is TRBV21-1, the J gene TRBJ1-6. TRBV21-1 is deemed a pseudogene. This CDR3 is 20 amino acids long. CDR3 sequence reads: CASSKPGQNSPEGDNSPLHF. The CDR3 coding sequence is TGTGCCAGCAGCAAACCAGGCCAGAACTCACCTGAGGGTGATAATTCACCCCTCCACTTT.

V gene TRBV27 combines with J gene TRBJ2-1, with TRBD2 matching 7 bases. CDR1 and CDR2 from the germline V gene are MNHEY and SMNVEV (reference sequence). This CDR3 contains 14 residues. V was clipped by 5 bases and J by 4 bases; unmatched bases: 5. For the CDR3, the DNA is TGTGCCAGCAGTCTCCGGGGGGTGTACAATGAGCAGTTCTTC. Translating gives CASSLRGVYNEQFF.

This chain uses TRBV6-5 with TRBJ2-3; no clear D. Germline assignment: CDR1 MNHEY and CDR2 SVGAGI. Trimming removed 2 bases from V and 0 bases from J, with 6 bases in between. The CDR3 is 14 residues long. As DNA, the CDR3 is TGTGCCAGCAGTTACCGGCAGAGCACAGATACGCAGTATTTT. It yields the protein CASSYRQSTDTQYF.

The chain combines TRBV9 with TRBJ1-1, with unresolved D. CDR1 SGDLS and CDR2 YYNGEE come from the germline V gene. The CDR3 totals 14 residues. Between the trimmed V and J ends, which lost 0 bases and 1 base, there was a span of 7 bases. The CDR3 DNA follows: TGTGCCAGCAGCGTAGGCGTACCGAACACTGAAGCTTTCTTT. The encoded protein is CASSVGVPNTEAFF.

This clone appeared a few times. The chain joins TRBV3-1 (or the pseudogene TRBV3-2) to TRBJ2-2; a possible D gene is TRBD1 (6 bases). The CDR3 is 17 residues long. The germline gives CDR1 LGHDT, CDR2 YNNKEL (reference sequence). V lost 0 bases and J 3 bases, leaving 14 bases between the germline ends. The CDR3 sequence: CASSQERQEIYTGELFF. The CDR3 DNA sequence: TGTGCCAGCAGCCAAGAACGACAGGAGATATACACCGGGGAGCTGTTTTTT.

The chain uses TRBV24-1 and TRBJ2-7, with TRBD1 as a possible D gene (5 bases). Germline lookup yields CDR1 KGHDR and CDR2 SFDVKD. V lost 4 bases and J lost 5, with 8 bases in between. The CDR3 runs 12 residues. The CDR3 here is CATSDTRDEQYF. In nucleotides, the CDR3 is TGTGCCACCAGTGACACCAGGGACGAGCAGTACTTC.

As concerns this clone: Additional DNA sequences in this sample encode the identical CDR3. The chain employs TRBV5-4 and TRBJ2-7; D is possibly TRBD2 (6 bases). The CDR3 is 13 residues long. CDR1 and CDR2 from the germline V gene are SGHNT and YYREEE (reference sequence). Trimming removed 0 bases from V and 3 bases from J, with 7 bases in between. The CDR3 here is CASSLVGSYEQYF. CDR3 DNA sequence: TGTGCCAGCAGCTTGGTCGGGAGCTACGAGCAGTACTTC.

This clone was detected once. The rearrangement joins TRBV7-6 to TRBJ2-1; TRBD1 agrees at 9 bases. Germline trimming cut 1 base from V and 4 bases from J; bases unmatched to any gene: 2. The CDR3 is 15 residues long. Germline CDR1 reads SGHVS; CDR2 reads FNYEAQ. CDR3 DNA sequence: TGTGCCAGCAGCTTAGAACAGGGGGCGTACAATGAGCAGTTCTTC. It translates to CASSLEQGAYNEQFF.

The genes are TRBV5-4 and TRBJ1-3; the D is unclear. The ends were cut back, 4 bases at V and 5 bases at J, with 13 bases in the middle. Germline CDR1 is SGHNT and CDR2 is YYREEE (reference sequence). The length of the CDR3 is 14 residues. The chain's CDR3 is CASSRASDRNTIYF. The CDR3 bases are TGTGCCAGCAGCAGGGCAAGCGATAGAAACACCATATATTTT.

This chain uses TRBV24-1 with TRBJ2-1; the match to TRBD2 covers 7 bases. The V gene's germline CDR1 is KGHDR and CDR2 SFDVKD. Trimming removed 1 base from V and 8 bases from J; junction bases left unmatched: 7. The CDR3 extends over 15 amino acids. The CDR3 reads CATSDFAGESDEQFF. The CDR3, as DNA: TGTGCCACCAGTGATTTTGCGGGAGAATCGGATGAGCAGTTCTTC.

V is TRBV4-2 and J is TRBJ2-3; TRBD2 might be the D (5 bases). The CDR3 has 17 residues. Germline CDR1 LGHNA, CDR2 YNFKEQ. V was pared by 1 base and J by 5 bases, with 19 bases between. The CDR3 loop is CASSQAGLQRIQDTQYF. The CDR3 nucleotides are TGTGCCAGCAGCCAAGCGGGCCTCCAGCGGATCCAAGATACGCAGTATTTT.

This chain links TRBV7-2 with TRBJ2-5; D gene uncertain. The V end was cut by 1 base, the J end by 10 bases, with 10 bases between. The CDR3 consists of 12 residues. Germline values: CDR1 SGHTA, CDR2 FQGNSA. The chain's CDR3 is CASSLVLQVQYF. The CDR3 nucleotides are TGTGCCAGCAGCTTAGTTCTCCAGGTCCAGTACTTC.

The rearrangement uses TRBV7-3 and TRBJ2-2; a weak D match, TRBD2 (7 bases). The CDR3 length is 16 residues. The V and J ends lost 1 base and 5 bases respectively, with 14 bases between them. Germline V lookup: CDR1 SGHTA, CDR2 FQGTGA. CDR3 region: CASSLRGGTGTGELFF. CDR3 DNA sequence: TGTGCCAGCAGCTTAAGGGGGGGCACGGGAACCGGGGAGCTGTTTTTT.

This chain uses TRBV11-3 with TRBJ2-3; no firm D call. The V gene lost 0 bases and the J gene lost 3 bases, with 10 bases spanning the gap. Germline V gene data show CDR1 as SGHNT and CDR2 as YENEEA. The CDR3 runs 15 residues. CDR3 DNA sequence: TGTGCCAGCAGCTTAGATCGAGGAACTACAGATACGCAGTATTTT. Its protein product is CASSLDRGTTDTQYF.

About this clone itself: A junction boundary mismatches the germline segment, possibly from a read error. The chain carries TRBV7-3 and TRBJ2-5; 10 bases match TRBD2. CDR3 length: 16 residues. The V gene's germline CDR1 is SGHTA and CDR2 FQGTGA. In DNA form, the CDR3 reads TGTGCCAGCAGCCTAACCGGGACTAGCGCAAAAGAGACCCAGTACTTC. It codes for CASSLTGTSAKETQYF.

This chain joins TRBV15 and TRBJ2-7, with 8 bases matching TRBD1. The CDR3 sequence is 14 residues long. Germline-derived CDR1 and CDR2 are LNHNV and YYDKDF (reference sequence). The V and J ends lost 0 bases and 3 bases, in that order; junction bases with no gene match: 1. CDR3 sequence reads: CATSREQGGYEQYF. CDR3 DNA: TGTGCCACCAGCAGAGAACAGGGGGGCTACGAGCAGTACTTC.

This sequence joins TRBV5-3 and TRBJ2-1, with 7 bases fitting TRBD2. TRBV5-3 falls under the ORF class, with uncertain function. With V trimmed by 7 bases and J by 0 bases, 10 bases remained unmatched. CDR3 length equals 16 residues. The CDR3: CARANTGGRSYNEQFF. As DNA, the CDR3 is TGTGCCAGAGCCAATACGGGAGGACGCTCCTACAATGAGCAGTTCTTC.